This is a list of T cell receptor beta chains from one sample in a study of Ad26.COV2.S vaccination and SARS-CoV-2 variants. Sequenced by immunoSEQ multiplex PCR; TCRdb stores in-frame clones only, minus some. In the table there are 350,000 to 500,000 clones, roughly 91% of which are singletons. The sequencing here drew on peripheral blood, taken in a trial of Ad26.COV2.S vaccine versus placebo. The source of these receptors is a person between 18 and 65 years old who received the Ad26.COV2.S COVID-19 vaccine or a placebo. The CDR3 runs from the conserved cysteine through the conserved F or W. Fields, in order: clone size, D gene, V gene, CDR3 length, J gene, CDR3 protein, CDR3 DNA. D genes are given only for firm matches. Part of the rows lack a size; the others show once, few, many or a class for expanded clones.

>NA|NA|TRBV5-4|14|TRBJ2-7
CASSPPGETYEQYF
TGTGCCAGCAGCCCGCCGGGAGAAACCTACGAGCAGTACTTC
>NA|TRBD2|TRBV19|14|TRBJ2-7
CASRSVAGAYEQYF
TGTGCCAGTAGATCCGTAGCGGGGGCCTACGAGCAGTACTTC
>NA|TRBD1|TRBV29-1|15|TRBJ2-7
CSVEDGTEDSYEQYF
TGCAGCGTTGAGGACGGGACAGAAGACTCCTACGAGCAGTACTTC
>NA|NA|TRBV9|13|TRBJ2-7
CASSVLVGYEQYF
TGTGCCAGCAGCGTTCTCGTGGGGTACGAGCAGTACTTC
>NA|NA|TRBV14|19|TRBJ1-1
CASSLRVVFDSNMNTEAFF
TGTGCCAGCAGCCTTCGAGTCGTCTTTGACAGCAACATGAACACTGAAGCTTTCTTT
>NA|TRBD1|TRBV5-1|14|TRBJ1-6
CASSLVGGVSPLHF
TGCGCCAGCAGCTTGGTAGGGGGCGTCTCACCCCTCCACTTT
>NA|NA|TRBV5-4|13|TRBJ1-2
CASSFQGNYGYTF
TGTGCCAGCAGCTTTCAGGGAAACTATGGCTACACCTTC
>NA|TRBD2|TRBV28|16|TRBJ2-7
CASRAPGTSGSYEQYF
TGTGCCAGCAGGGCCCCGGGGACTAGCGGTTCCTACGAGCAGTACTTC
>NA|TRBD2|TRBV5-1|13|TRBJ2-7
CASSLGTSKRQYF
TGCGCCAGCAGCTTGGGGACTAGCAAAAGGCAGTACTTC
>NA|NA|TRBV27|14|TRBJ2-7
CASSPHSGSYEQYF
TGTGCCAGCAGTCCCCATAGCGGTTCCTACGAGCAGTACTTC
>NA|TRBD1|TRBV5-1|13|TRBJ2-5
CASSPQGEETQYF
TGCGCCAGCAGCCCACAGGGGGAAGAGACCCAGTACTTC
>NA|NA|TRBV27|14|TRBJ1-1
CASSFGGRNTEAFF
TGTGCCAGCAGTTTCGGCGGGAGGAACACTGAAGCTTTCTTT
>NA|NA|TRBV9|16|TRBJ2-2
CASSVGPSLRTGELFF
TGTGCCAGCAGCGTAGGCCCCTCCCTACGCACCGGGGAGCTGTTTTTT
>NA|NA|TRBV6-1|16|TRBJ2-2
CASSAPGLENTGELFF
TGTGCCAGCAGTGCTCCGGGACTTGAGAACACCGGGGAGCTGTTTTTT
>NA|TRBD1|TRBV11-2|16|TRBJ2-2
CASRASTGDHTGELFF
TGTGCCAGCAGGGCCTCCACAGGGGACCACACCGGGGAGCTGTTTTTT
>NA|NA|TRBV7-3|16|TRBJ2-2
CASSLTSAAGTGELFF
TGTGCCAGCAGCTTAACCTCCGCGGCGGGAACCGGGGAGCTGTTTTTT
>NA|NA|TRBV27|14|TRBJ2-1
CASTSGGSYNEQFF
TGTGCCAGCACCTCCGGAGGCTCCTACAATGAGCAGTTCTTC
>once|NA|TRBV6-6|14|TRBJ1-2
CASSYPPGNYGYTF
TGTGCCAGCAGTTACCCCCCAGGGAACTATGGCTACACCTTC
>once|NA|TRBV29-1|14|TRBJ2-1
CSVVRGNSYNEQFF
TGCAGCGTTGTCCGGGGCAACTCCTACAATGAGCAGTTCTTC
>NA|NA|TRBV20-1|15|TRBJ2-7
CSASLPAGYSYEQYF
TGCAGTGCTAGTTTGCCAGCGGGTTACTCCTACGAGCAGTACTTC
>NA|NA|TRBV7-3|14|TRBJ2-1
CASSLSALYNEQFF
TGTGCCAGCAGCTTATCGGCACTGTACAATGAACAGTTCTTC
>NA|NA|TRBV5-5|15|TRBJ1-4
CASSSTRGANEKLFF
TGTGCCAGCAGCTCCACCAGGGGTGCTAATGAAAAACTGTTTTTT
>NA|NA|TRBV2|15|TRBJ1-6
CASTADSSYNSPLHF
TGTGCCAGCACTGCAGACAGCTCCTATAATTCACCCCTCCACTTT
>NA|TRBD2|TRBV18|15|TRBJ2-7
CASSPPGLTTYEQYF
TGTGCCAGCTCACCACCGGGACTAACCACCTACGAGCAGTACTTC
>NA|TRBD1|TRBV19|19|TRBJ2-3
CASSWVGVGTGGRTDTQYF
TGTGCCAGTAGTTGGGTGGGTGTTGGGACAGGGGGCCGCACAGATACGCAGTATTTT
>NA|NA|TRBV4-3|15|TRBJ2-7
CASSQDPDYPYEQYF
TGCGCCAGCAGCCAAGATCCGGACTATCCCTACGAGCAGTACTTC
>NA|TRBD2|TRBV28|15|TRBJ2-3
CASSPSGSRTDTQYF
TGTGCCAGCAGTCCTAGCGGGAGTCGTACAGATACGCAGTATTTT
>NA|TRBD2|TRBV28|15|TRBJ2-5
CASSTSGRALETQYF
TGTGCCAGCAGTACTAGCGGGAGGGCTCTGGAGACCCAGTACTTC
>NA|TRBD2|TRBV15|16|TRBJ2-2
CATKRDPGRGNGELFF
TGTGCCACCAAAAGAGATCCAGGGAGGGGCAACGGGGAGCTGTTTTTT
>NA|NA|TRBV20-1|11|TRBJ2-7
CSAQGAYEQYF
TGCAGTGCTCAGGGCGCCTACGAGCAGTACTTC
>NA|TRBD2|TRBV28|16|TRBJ2-2
CASSLSVAGSTGELFF
TGTGCCAGCAGTTTGTCAGTAGCGGGAAGCACCGGGGAGCTGTTTTTT
>NA|TRBD1|TRBV6-2/TRBV6-3|13|TRBJ1-1
CASSYLWTGEAFF
TGTGCCAGCAGTTACTTATGGACAGGGGAAGCTTTCTTT
>NA|NA|TRBV4-1|14|TRBJ2-1
CASSQDLVSNEQFF
TGCGCCAGCAGCCAAGATTTAGTATCGAATGAGCAGTTCTTC
>NA|NA|TRBV27|18|TRBJ2-3
CASSLSKNGVSSTDTQYF
TGTGCCAGCAGTTTATCTAAGAACGGGGTCTCTAGCACAGATACGCAGTATTTT
>NA|NA|TRBV19|15|TRBJ1-4
CASRASRGTNEKLFF
TGTGCCAGCCGGGCCTCCAGGGGAACTAATGAAAAACTGTTTTTT
>NA|NA|TRBV27|14|TRBJ2-7
CASSLVQGRNEQYF
TGTGCCAGCAGTTTAGTGCAGGGGCGGAACGAGCAGTACTTC
>NA|NA|TRBV29-1|15|TRBJ2-5
CSVEWFLGQGETQYF
TGCAGCGTTGAATGGTTCTTAGGGCAGGGGGAGACCCAGTACTTC